This T cell receptor (beta chain) comes out of a study of blood T cells in healthy people across ages. Study-wide results and caveats: Diversity of TCR beta per million T cells declined in a roughly linear way with age. Higher diversity and more naive CD4+ cells were features of long-lived donors, compared to aged donors.

Comment on this clonotype: Antigen unknown.

Every donor contributed roughly 10 milliliters of peripheral blood by blood draw. Per sample, extraction of total RNA gave at least 5.5 micrograms in every case. Then a second PCR, running roughly 7 to 11 cycles, was carried out with a sample-barcoded 5' primer and a J-beta primer mix. Each CDR3 protein gets one entry after TCRdb re-called the 5' RACE reads with MiXCR. The table includes roughly 1.7 million distinct CDR3 sequences, 30% to 35% detected once. Germline CDR1 reads SGHTA; CDR2 reads FQGNSA. V dropped 1 base and J dropped 8 bases, with 15 bases sitting between them. CDR3 length: 15 amino acids.

The chain has TRBV7-2 and TRBJ2-1; D might be TRBD1 or TRBD2, each matching 5 bases. This TCR derives from a woman under 40 in good health. Sequenced material: blood. CDR3 DNA: TGTGCCAGCAGCTTAGAAGGGACGGCTTTGGATGAGCAGTTCTTC. This translates into CASSLEGTALDEQFF.